Listed here are 13 T cell receptor beta chains from one sample, sequenced in a study of graft-versus-host responses after intestinal transplantation. Sequencing used immunoSEQ multiplex PCR; TCRdb keeps in-frame clones, though not all of them. The sample has about 130,000 clones; over 90% are singletons. These receptors lack a known antigen. Source: unstimulated CD4+ T cells sorted from spleen or lymph node cells, taken before intestinal transplant. Every receptor here comes from a human donor who received an intestinal transplant.

This clone was observed a few times. The CDR3 here is CASSYSWGQPQHF. CDR3 coding DNA: TGTGCCAGCAGTTACTCGTGGGGTCAGCCCCAGCATTTT. The chain couples TRBV6-5 to TRBJ1-5; D is uncertain. The ends were cut back, 0 bases at V and 6 bases at J, with 6 bases in the middle. Per the germline V gene, CDR1 is MNHEY and CDR2 is SVGAGI. This CDR3 has 13 amino acids.

This clone has just one count. V and J are TRBV19 and TRBJ1-2; D may be TRBD1 (5 bases). Trimming shortened V by 7 bases and J by 7 bases, and 16 bases separated the two germline ends. CDR3 size: 13 residues. Germline V gene sequence: CDR1 LNHDA, CDR2 SQIVND (reference sequence). CDR3 protein: CASKQQSGVGYTF. In DNA form, the CDR3 reads TGTGCCAGTAAGCAACAGTCGGGGGTTGGCTACACCTTC.

The V call is TRBV7-2, the J call TRBJ2-7; no definite D call. The CDR3 covers 14 residues. Trimming removed 6 bases at V and 2 bases at J, with 14 bases between. The germline gives CDR1 SGHTA, CDR2 FQGNSA. CDR3 nucleotides: TGTGCCAGCAGTCGACCGGGTCGCACCTACGAGCAGTACTTC. Encoded protein: CASSRPGRTYEQYF.

V usage is TRBV10-2 and J usage is TRBJ2-1; 10 nucleotides align to TRBD2. Germline V gene data show CDR1 as WSHSY and CDR2 as SAAADI. This CDR3 has 14 residues. The trim removed 10 bases at V and 10 bases at J, leaving 13 bases unmatched. CDR3 loop: CATKKAGGHGEQFF. CDR3 nucleotide sequence: TGCGCCACTAAGAAAGCGGGAGGGCATGGAGAGCAGTTCTTC.

This clone was observed a handful of times. This chain uses TRBV10-3 with TRBJ1-3; 10 positions match TRBD1. The CDR3 runs 15 residues. J was trimmed by 4 bases and V by 0 bases; bases with no gene match: 0. Germline CDR1 ENHRY, CDR2 SYGVKD. CDR3 nucleotides: TGTGCCATCAGTGAGTCGACAGGGGGCGGAAACACCATATATTTT. Protein sequence: CAISESTGGGNTIYF.

J is TRBJ2-7 and V is TRBV2; tentative D call: TRBD2 (5 bases). Trimming shortened V by 3 bases and J by 2 bases, and 14 bases separated the two germline ends. The germline gives CDR1 SNHLY, CDR2 FYNNEI. The CDR3 is made up of 15 amino acids. The DNA for the CDR3 is TGTGCCAGCAGTGAGCGGGTCCCTCTGACCTACGAGCAGTACTTC. This gives the protein CASSERVPLTYEQYF.

V gene TRBV6-1 combines with J gene TRBJ2-5; D unresolved. The germline V gene has CDR1 MNHNS and CDR2 SASEGT. There are 13 residues in the CDR3. Deletions cut 0 bases from V and 5 bases from J, with 7 bases between. The CDR3 coding sequence is TGTGCCAGCAGTGAAGCGCCGAGGGAGACCCAGTACTTC. This translates into CASSEAPRETQYF.

On this clone itself: Different DNA sequences within this sample yield the same CDR3. V is TRBV19 and J is TRBJ1-5; D might be TRBD1 (5 bases). Germline values: CDR1 LNHDA, CDR2 SQIVND (reference sequence). The V end lost 7 bases, the J end lost 4 bases, and 11 bases lay between the germline ends. The CDR3 runs to 13 residues. This CDR3 reads CASKDRGNQPQHF. CDR3 nucleotides: TGTGCCAGTAAGGATAGGGGAAATCAGCCCCAGCATTTT.

CDR3: CASSLRAGGGTGELFF. Here the CDR3 DNA reads TGTGCCAGCAGCTTAAGAGCGGGAGGTGGCACCGGGGAGCTGTTTTTT. This rearrangement joins TRBV7-2 to TRBJ2-2, with 9 positions matching TRBD2. Looked up from germline, CDR1 is SGHTA and CDR2 is FQGNSA. V lost 2 bases and J lost 4; bases outside the gene matches: 5. CDR3 size: 16 residues.

The chain links TRBV19 to TRBJ2-5; TRBD2 matches at 11 bases. The CDR3 spans 15 residues. The trim removed 5 bases at V and 4 bases at J, leaving 6 bases unmatched. Looked up from germline, CDR1 is LNHDA and CDR2 is SQIVND (reference sequence). For the CDR3, the DNA is TGTGCCAGTAGTCCGACTAGCGGGATAGGAGAGACCCAGTACTTC. It is translated as CASSPTSGIGETQYF.

The rearrangement joins TRBV18 to TRBJ2-1; 11 bases are shared with TRBD2. The CDR3 has 16 amino acids. CDR1 and CDR2 (germline): KGHSH, LQKENI. With 4 bases clipped from V and 0 bases from J, the junction kept 2 bases outside the gene matches. The CDR3 bases are TGTGCCAGCTCACTTAGCGGGAGGGGCTCCTACAATGAGCAGTTCTTC. Translating it yields CASSLSGRGSYNEQFF.

CDR3 loop: CASSIQGTDLNEQFF. In DNA, the CDR3 is TGTGCCAGCAGCATCCAGGGGACTGACCTCAATGAGCAGTTCTTC. The chain carries TRBV25-1 and TRBJ2-1; D possibly matches TRBD1 or TRBD2 (6 bases each). CDR1 MGHDK and CDR2 SYGVNS come from the germline V gene. Trimming left V 6 bases short and J 6 bases short, with 18 bases between. The CDR3 totals 15 residues.

V gene TRBV9 combines with J gene TRBJ2-7, with a weak D call TRBD1 (5 bases). The length of the CDR3 is 10 residues. With 3 bases removed from V and 11 bases from J, the gap between germline ends came to 9 bases. The V gene's germline CDR1 is SGDLS and CDR2 YYNGEE. The DNA for the CDR3 is TGTGCCAGCAGCGGCTTACAGGAGTACTTC. This sequence encodes CASSGLQEYF.